This T cell receptor (beta chain) was captured by sequencing in a study of radiotherapy plus CTLA-4 blockade in lung cancer. The overall study: Across the patients, objective responses occurred in about 19%, and disease control in over 25%. Overall study findings and caveats: After radiotherapy and ipilimumab, tumor-derived clones expanded in peripheral blood.

The method was immunoSEQ multiplex PCR; TCRdb's version includes in-frame clones alone and lacks a portion of them. The top ten clones hold around 24% of a sample with 20,000 or so clones, 86% of them seen once. To note about this clone: Its antigen is undetermined. Other nucleotide sequences from this sample produce the same CDR3.

Focal radiation with ipilimumab CTLA-4 blockade was given to patients with chemo-refractory metastatic non-small-cell lung cancer. V was clipped by 10 bases and J by 4 bases; unmatched bases: 9. The CDR3 contains 14 residues. Looked up from germline, CDR1 is MNHNS and CDR2 is SASEGT. This sample comprised peripheral blood, obtained from a patient treated with radiotherapy plus ipilimumab. The TCR sequence derives from a human donor with non-small cell lung cancer whose response to radiotherapy plus ipilimumab could not be evaluated. This chain joins TRBV6-1 and TRBJ2-1; 8 nucleotides align to TRBD1. The CDR3 is CATKQGASYNEQFF. CDR3 bases: TGTGCCACCAAGCAGGGGGCGTCTTACAATGAGCAGTTCTTC.